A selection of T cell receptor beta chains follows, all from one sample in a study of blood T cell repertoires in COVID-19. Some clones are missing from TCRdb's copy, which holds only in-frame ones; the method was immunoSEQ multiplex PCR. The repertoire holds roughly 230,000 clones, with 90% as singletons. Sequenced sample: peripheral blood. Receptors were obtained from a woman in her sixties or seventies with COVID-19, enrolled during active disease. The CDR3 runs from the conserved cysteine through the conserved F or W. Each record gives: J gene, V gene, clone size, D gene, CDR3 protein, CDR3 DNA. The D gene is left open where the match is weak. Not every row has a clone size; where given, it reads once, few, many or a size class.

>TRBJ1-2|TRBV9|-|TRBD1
CASSVGGQGDGYTF
TGTGCCAGCAGCGTAGGAGGACAGGGGGATGGCTACACCTTC
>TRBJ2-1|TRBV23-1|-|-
CASSQSIMRGKNEQFF
TGCGCCAGCAGTCAATCGATAATGCGGGGAAAGAATGAGCAGTTCTTC
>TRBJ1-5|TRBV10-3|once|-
CAISESKGPGNQPQHF
TGTGCCATCAGTGAGTCGAAGGGGCCGGGCAATCAGCCCCAGCATTTT
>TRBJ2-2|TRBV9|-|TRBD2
CASSVGLANTGELFF
TGTGCCAGCAGCGTGGGACTAGCGAACACCGGGGAGCTGTTTTTT
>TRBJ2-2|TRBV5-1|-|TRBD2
CASSLRGVLNTGELFF
TGCGCCAGCAGCTTGCGGGGGGTCCTGAACACCGGGGAGCTGTTTTTT
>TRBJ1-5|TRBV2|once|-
CASSVGQSWHF
TGTGCCAGCAGTGTGGGGCAGTCTTGGCATTTT
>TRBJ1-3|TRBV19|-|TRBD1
CASRGDRAGNTIYF
TGTGCCAGTAGGGGGGACAGGGCCGGAAACACCATATATTTT
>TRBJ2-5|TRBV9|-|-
CASSTGLSKETQYF
TGTGCCAGCAGCACGGGACTTTCTAAAGAGACCCAGTACTTC
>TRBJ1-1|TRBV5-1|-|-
CASSFGFWGREGTEAFF
TGCGCCAGCAGCTTTGGTTTTTGGGGCAGGGAGGGGACTGAAGCTTTCTTT
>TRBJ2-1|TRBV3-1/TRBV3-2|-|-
CASSQGGSSSSYNEQFF
TGTGCCAGCAGCCAGGGTGGTAGCTCAAGCTCCTACAATGAGCAGTTCTTC
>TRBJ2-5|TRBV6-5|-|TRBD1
CASRDGQGVWETQYF
TGTGCCAGCAGAGACGGACAGGGCGTTTGGGAGACCCAGTACTTC
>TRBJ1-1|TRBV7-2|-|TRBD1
CASSFPQGAHTEAFF
TGTGCCAGCAGCTTCCCACAGGGGGCTCACACTGAAGCTTTCTTT
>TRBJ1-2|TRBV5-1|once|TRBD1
CASSFDFSRGRHGYTF
TGCGCCAGCAGCTTCGATTTCAGCAGGGGGCGACATGGCTACACCTTC
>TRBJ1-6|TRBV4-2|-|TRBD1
CASSQPMGGQTYPPLHF
TGTGCCAGCAGCCAACCCATGGGGGGACAGACGTATCCACCCCTCCACTTT
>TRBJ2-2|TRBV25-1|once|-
CASSDGAGELFF
TGTGCCAGCAGTGACGGGGCCGGGGAGCTGTTTTTT
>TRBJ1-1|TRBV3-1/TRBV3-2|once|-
CASSTGFTEAFF
TGTGCCAGCAGCACGGGGTTCACTGAAGCTTTCTTT
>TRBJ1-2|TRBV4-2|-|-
CASSQEQGTNYGYTF
TGTGCCAGCAGCCAAGAACAGGGAACTAACTATGGCTACACCTTC
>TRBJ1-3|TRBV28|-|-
CASSAPGDLGNTIYF
TGTGCCAGCAGCGCGCCAGGGGACCTCGGAAACACCATATATTTT
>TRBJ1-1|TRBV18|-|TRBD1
CASSPGGTGLNTEAFF
TGTGCCAGCTCACCAGGAGGGACAGGACTGAACACTGAAGCTTTCTTT
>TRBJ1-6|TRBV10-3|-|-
CAISEYGGSKHNSPLHF
TGTGCCATCAGTGAGTATGGGGGGAGCAAGCATAATTCACCCCTCCACTTT
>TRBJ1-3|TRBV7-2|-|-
CASRPTRGNPGNTIYF
TGTGCCAGCAGGCCAACTCGAGGGAATCCTGGAAACACCATATATTTT
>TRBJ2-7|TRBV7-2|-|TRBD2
CASSPATSGSYEQYF
TGTGCCAGCAGCCCCGCAACTAGCGGAAGTTACGAGCAGTACTTC
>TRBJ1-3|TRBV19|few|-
CASSINLESGNTIYF
TGTGCCAGTAGTATAAACCTCGAGTCTGGAAACACCATATATTTT
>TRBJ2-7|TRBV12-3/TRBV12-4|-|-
CASSSWQGEEQYF
TGTGCCAGCAGTTCTTGGCAGGGTGAGGAGCAGTACTTC
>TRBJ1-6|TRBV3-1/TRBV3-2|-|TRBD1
CASSWDRGYNSPLHF
TGTGCCAGCAGCTGGGACAGGGGGTACAATTCACCCCTCCACTTT
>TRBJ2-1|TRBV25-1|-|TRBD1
CASSDIDRVSYNEQFF
TGTGCCAGCAGTGATATCGACAGGGTCTCCTACAATGAGCAGTTCTTC
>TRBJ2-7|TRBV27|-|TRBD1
CASSFGQGRTPTGYYEQYF
TGTGCCAGCAGTTTCGGACAGGGAAGGACTCCTACAGGTTACTACGAGCAGTACTTC
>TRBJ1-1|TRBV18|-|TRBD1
CASSSTGDTEAFF
TGTGCCAGCTCATCGACAGGGGACACTGAAGCTTTCTTT
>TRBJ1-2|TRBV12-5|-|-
CASGPGLVTYGYTF
TGTGCTAGTGGTCCCGGACTGGTGACCTATGGCTACACCTTC
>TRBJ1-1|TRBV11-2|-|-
CASSLVAGGAFF
TGTGCCAGCAGCTTAGTTGCGGGCGGAGCTTTCTTT
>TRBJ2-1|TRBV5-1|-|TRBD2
CASSLGSGGYNEQFF
TGCGCCAGCAGCTTGGGCTCGGGGGGCTACAATGAGCAGTTCTTC
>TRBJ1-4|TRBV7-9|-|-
CASSLTRSQYEKLFF
TGTGCCAGCAGCTTAACGAGGTCTCAGTATGAAAAACTGTTTTTT
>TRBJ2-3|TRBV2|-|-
CAKAGASTDTQYF
TGTGCCAAGGCGGGGGCTAGCACAGATACGCAGTATTTT
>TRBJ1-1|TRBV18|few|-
CASSFGRDNTEAFF
TGTGCCAGCTCCTTCGGCAGGGATAACACTGAAGCTTTCTTT
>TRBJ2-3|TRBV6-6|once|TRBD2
CASIKTSGGPTDTQYF
TGTGCCAGCATTAAGACTAGCGGGGGACCCACAGATACGCAGTATTTT
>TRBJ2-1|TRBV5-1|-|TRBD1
CASSQTGTGGRNEQFF
TGCGCCAGCAGCCAAACCGGGACAGGGGGCAGGAATGAGCAGTTCTTC
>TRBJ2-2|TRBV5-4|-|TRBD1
CASRGDRGGTGELFF
TGTGCCAGCAGAGGGGACAGGGGGGGAACCGGGGAGCTGTTTTTT
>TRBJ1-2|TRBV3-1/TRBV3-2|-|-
CASSQDGSYYGYTF
TGTGCCAGCAGCCAAGACGGGTCCTACTATGGCTACACCTTC
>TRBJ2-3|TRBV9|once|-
CASSVSGPSTDTQYF
TGTGCCAGCAGCGTAAGCGGACCTAGCACAGATACGCAGTATTTT
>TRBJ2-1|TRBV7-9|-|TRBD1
CASIKQGYNEQFF
TGTGCCAGCATCAAACAGGGGTACAATGAGCAGTTCTTC
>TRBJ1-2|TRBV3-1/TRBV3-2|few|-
CASSQRLDSGFDTF
TGTGCCAGCAGCCAAAGGTTAGATTCGGGTTTCGACACCTTC
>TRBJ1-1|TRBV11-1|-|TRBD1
CASSLRQGGFTEAFF
TGTGCCAGCAGCTTAAGACAGGGCGGGTTCACTGAAGCTTTCTTT
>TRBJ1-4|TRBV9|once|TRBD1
CASSVAGGQGGEKLFF
TGTGCCAGCAGCGTAGCTGGAGGACAGGGGGGTGAAAAACTGTTTTTT
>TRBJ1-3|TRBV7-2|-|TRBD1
CASSQQGVHSGNTIYF
TGTGCCAGCAGCCAACAGGGGGTCCACTCTGGAAACACCATATATTTT
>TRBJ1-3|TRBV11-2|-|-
CASSLERPGVGNTIYF
TGTGCCAGCAGCTTAGAACGACCAGGGGTAGGAAACACCATATATTTT
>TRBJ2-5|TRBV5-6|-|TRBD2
CASSPGGLQETQYF
TGTGCCAGCAGCCCGGGGGGACTCCAAGAGACCCAGTACTTC
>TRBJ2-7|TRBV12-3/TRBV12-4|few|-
CASSHGQGGEQYF
TGTGCCAGCAGTCACGGACAGGGAGGGGAGCAGTACTTC